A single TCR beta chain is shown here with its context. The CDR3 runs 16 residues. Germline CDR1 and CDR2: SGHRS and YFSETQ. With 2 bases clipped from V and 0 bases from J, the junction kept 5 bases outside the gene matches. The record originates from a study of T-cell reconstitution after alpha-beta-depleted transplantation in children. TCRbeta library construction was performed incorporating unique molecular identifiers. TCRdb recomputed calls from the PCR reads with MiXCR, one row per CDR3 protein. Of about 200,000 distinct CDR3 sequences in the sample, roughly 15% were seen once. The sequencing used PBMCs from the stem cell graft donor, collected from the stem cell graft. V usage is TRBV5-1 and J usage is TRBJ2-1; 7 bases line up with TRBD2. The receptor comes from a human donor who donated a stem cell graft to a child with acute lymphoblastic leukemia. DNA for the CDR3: TGCGCCAGCAGCTTTGCGGGCGGGAGCTCCTACAATGAGCAGTTCTTC. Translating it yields CASSFAGGSSYNEQFF.